These 32 T cell receptor beta chains were sequenced from one sample in a study of T-cell memory formation after mild COVID-19. A single record per CDR3 protein comes from TCRdb applying MiXCR to the 5' RACE reads. The sample records roughly 310,000 distinct CDR3 sequences, approximately 15% being singletons. Sequenced input: PBMCs or a T cell subset sorted from them (not recorded which). Every receptor here comes from a young man who had mild COVID-19 (a few samples of this study predate the infection). Cell type and time point are not known.

This clonotype was seen more than once but under ten times. The rearrangement joins TRBV7-9 to TRBJ1-4, with D unresolved. The CDR3 is 11 residues long. The V end was cut by 5 bases, the J end by 5 bases, with 3 bases between. The germline V gene encodes CDR1 SEHNR and CDR2 FQNEAQ (reference sequence). Here the CDR3 reads CASSRNEKLFF. CDR3 bases: TGTGCCAGCAGCCGCAATGAAAAACTGTTTTTT.

This clonotype was seen at least ten times. The rearrangement joins TRBV12-3 or TRBV12-4 to TRBJ1-2, with 7 nucleotides matching TRBD1. V shed 5 bases, J shed 7 bases, and the junction held 13 bases outside the gene matches. The CDR3 sequence is 15 residues long. The CDR3 here is CASSSRPGQLIGYTF. Here the CDR3 DNA reads TGTGCCAGCAGTAGCCGACCGGGACAGCTTATTGGCTACACCTTC.

V usage is TRBV7-8 and J usage is TRBJ1-1; 8 positions match TRBD1. Germline lookup yields CDR1 SGHVS and CDR2 FQNEAQ. V was clipped by 4 bases and J by 4 bases; unmatched bases: 5. This CDR3 has 14 residues. The CDR3 nucleotides read TGTGCCAGCAGCTCTCTCCAGGGGGCCACTGAAGCTTTCTTT. Translated, it gives CASSSLQGATEAFF.

The chain carries TRBV28 and TRBJ2-1, with 7 bases fitting TRBD1. The V gene's germline CDR1 is MDHEN and CDR2 SYDVKM. CDR3 length: 14 residues. V lost 6 bases to trimming and J lost 2 bases; unmatched junction nucleotides: 4. Here the CDR3 DNA reads TGTGCCAGCAGGTGGGACAGTCCCTACAATGAGCAGTTCTTC. Translated, it gives CASRWDSPYNEQFF.

The V call is TRBV5-1, the J call TRBJ2-5; TRBD2 matches 8 bases. The CDR3 length is 14 residues. The J segment lost 2 bases and the V segment lost 5 bases, leaving 5 bases of the junction unmatched. Germline assignment: CDR1 SGHRS and CDR2 YFSETQ. The CDR3 is CASSHGTSQETQYF. CDR3 nucleotides: TGCGCCAGCAGTCACGGGACTAGTCAAGAGACCCAGTACTTC.

This clonotype was detected only a few times. The rearrangement links TRBV11-2 to TRBJ2-5, with TRBD2 identical over 10 bases. Germline CDR1 reads SGHAT; CDR2 reads FQNNGV. V was clipped by 4 bases and J by 5 bases; unmatched bases: 7. CDR3 length: 15 residues. CDR3 region: CASSYLASGGETQYF. CDR3 DNA sequence: TGTGCCAGCAGCTATTTGGCTAGCGGGGGTGAGACCCAGTACTTC.

The CDR3 loop is CARNPKIRVEQFF. In DNA, the CDR3 is TGTGCCCGCAACCCGAAGATTCGGGTCGAGCAGTTCTTC. The chain carries TRBV7-9 and TRBJ2-1; D gene ambiguous. Germline-derived CDR1 and CDR2 are SEHNR and FQNEAQ (reference sequence). The CDR3 is 13 amino acids. Trimming stripped 11 bases from V and 10 bases from J, with 21 bases between.

This clonotype has a handful of counts. The chain links TRBV5-1 to TRBJ2-3, with 7 bases identical to TRBD1. The CDR3 covers 16 residues. The junction had 9 bases not matched to a gene; V was cut back by 3 bases and J by 2 bases. Germline CDR1 reads SGHRS; CDR2 reads YFSETQ. The CDR3 DNA reads as TGCGCCAGCAGCTCACCGGGACAGACTCCCACAGATACGCAGTATTTT. This translates into CASSSPGQTPTDTQYF.

The chain employs TRBV11-2 and TRBJ2-3, with D maybe TRBD2 (6 bases). The length of the CDR3 is 15 residues. The ends were cut back, 1 base at V and 2 bases at J, with 10 bases in the middle. CDR1 is SGHAT, CDR2 FQNNGV, per germline. The CDR3: CASSLGLGLTDTQYF. The CDR3, as DNA: TGTGCCAGCAGCTTAGGTCTGGGACTCACAGATACGCAGTATTTT. Filled out from reference TRBV11-2 and TRBJ2-3, the complete variable domain reads EAGVAQSPRYKIIEKRQSVAFWCNPISGHATLYWYQQILGQGPKLLIQFQNNGVVDDSQLPKDRFSAERLKGVDSTLKIQPAKLEDSAVYLCASSLGLGLTDTQYFGPGTRLTVL.

V usage is TRBV10-3 and J usage is TRBJ2-3; 9 bases are a match to TRBD1. J was trimmed by 3 bases and V by 7 bases; bases with no gene match: 2. The germline CDR1 and CDR2 sequences are ENHRY and SYGVKD. There are 13 residues in the CDR3. CDR3 in amino acids: CAITGQGTDTQYF. The CDR3, as DNA: TGTGCCATCACCGGACAGGGGACAGATACGCAGTATTTT.

There are a few counts of this clonotype. This rearrangement joins TRBV2 to TRBJ1-5, with 12 bases lining up with TRBD1. CDR1 is SNHLY and CDR2 is FYNNEI in the germline V gene. Losses at the gene ends were 7 bases for V and 2 bases for J; bases not matched to a gene: 9. This CDR3 is built from 17 residues. The CDR3 DNA is TGTGCCAGCAAAGGGACAGGGGGCGGAGTGGGCAATCAGCCCCAGCATTTT. Translated, it gives CASKGTGGGVGNQPQHF.

This chain links TRBV7-9 with TRBJ1-6, with D uncertain. The CDR3 sequence is 14 residues long. Germline V CDR1 and CDR2: SEHNR, FQNEAQ (reference sequence). The ends were cut back, 7 bases at V and 8 bases at J, with 15 bases in the middle. The CDR3 sequence is CASKSSGIDSPLHF. The DNA for the CDR3 is TGTGCCAGCAAGTCCTCGGGGATTGATTCACCCCTCCACTTT.

This clonotype was detected ten times or more. The CDR3 sequence is CASSQGQSYGYTF. The CDR3 DNA follows: TGCGCCAGCAGCCAAGGACAGTCCTATGGCTACACCTTC. V and J are TRBV4-3 and TRBJ1-2; D is perhaps TRBD1 (5 bases). The CDR3 covers 13 residues. Per the germline V gene, CDR1 is LGHNA and CDR2 is YSLEER. V was clipped by 1 base and J by 4 bases, with 7 bases between them.

The chain employs TRBV6-5 and TRBJ1-1, with 8 nucleotides matching TRBD1. The germline V gene has CDR1 MNHEY and CDR2 SVGAGI. CDR3 length: 17 amino acids. Trimming cost V 0 bases and J 0 bases; bases outside gene matches: 6. The CDR3, as DNA: TGTGCCAGCAGTTACTCGCGGACAGGGAGAATGAACACTGAAGCTTTCTTT. Translating gives CASSYSRTGRMNTEAFF.

The V call is TRBV27, the J call TRBJ2-5; the D is unclear. The CDR3 has 16 residues. Trimming removed 6 bases at V and 2 bases at J, with 19 bases between. Germline values: CDR1 MNHEY, CDR2 SMNVEV (reference sequence). In DNA form, the CDR3 reads TGTGCCAGCAGCACTATCGTGGCTAGTCCGCAAGAGACCCAGTACTTC. It specifies CASSTIVASPQETQYF.

This clonotype was seen a handful of times. The rearrangement joins TRBV5-1 to TRBJ2-5; 13 nucleotides match TRBD2. This CDR3 is 16 amino acids long. V lost 4 bases and J lost 1; bases outside the gene matches: 4. CDR1 SGHRS and CDR2 YFSETQ come from the germline V gene. Here the CDR3 reads CASSPGLAGTQETQYF. The CDR3 nucleotides are TGCGCCAGCAGCCCGGGACTAGCGGGGACCCAAGAGACCCAGTACTTC.

This clonotype came up many times. V gene TRBV7-9 combines with J gene TRBJ2-1; 12 nucleotides align to TRBD2. J lost 3 bases, V lost 5 bases, and 5 bases had no gene match. Germline V lookup: CDR1 SEHNR, CDR2 FQNEAQ (reference sequence). This CDR3 region has 16 residues. The CDR3 here is CASSPGLAGFYNEQFF. The CDR3 region has the DNA TGTGCCAGCAGCCCGGGACTAGCGGGCTTCTACAATGAGCAGTTCTTC.

This clonotype was detected a few times. The chain recombines TRBV4-3 with TRBJ2-5; a weak D match, TRBD2 (5 bases). V was clipped by 4 bases and J by 1 base, with 13 bases between them. The CDR3 extends over 15 amino acids. Germline CDR1 LGHNA, CDR2 YSLEER. Here the CDR3 reads CASSPSSGVQETQYF. The CDR3, as DNA: TGCGCCAGCAGCCCGAGCTCCGGGGTCCAAGAGACCCAGTACTTC.

Turning to this clonotype: One base away lies a much larger clone, so this may be a sequencing read error. The chain has TRBV19 and TRBJ1-5, with 8 nucleotides matching TRBD1. With 9 bases clipped from V and 5 bases from J, the junction kept 6 bases outside the gene matches. This CDR3 is 13 amino acids long. Germline loops: CDR1 LNHDA, CDR2 SQIVND (reference sequence). DNA of the CDR3: TGTGCCAGCAGCCGGGACAGGCATCAGCCCCAGCATTTT. It yields the protein CASSRDRHQPQHF.

V gene TRBV9 combines with J gene TRBJ1-1, with D unresolved. V lost 0 bases to trimming and J lost 3 bases, with 6 bases between them. Germline V CDR1 and CDR2: SGDLS, YYNGEE. The CDR3 loop spans 13 amino acids. This CDR3 is CASSVAVDTEAFF. The CDR3 coding sequence is TGTGCCAGCAGCGTAGCGGTCGACACTGAAGCTTTCTTT.

The rearrangement joins TRBV7-3 to TRBJ2-7; 12 nucleotides line up with TRBD2. Per the germline V gene, CDR1 is SGHTA and CDR2 is FQGTGA. J gave up 5 bases and V 5 bases, and 4 bases lay outside the gene matches. The CDR3 length is 14 residues. The CDR3, as DNA: TGTGCCAGCAGCAGACTAGCGGGGGCGGACGAGCAGTACTTC. This sequence encodes CASSRLAGADEQYF.

This clonotype was seen more than once but under ten times. CDR3: CATAGSSYNEQFF. In DNA form, the CDR3 reads TGTGCCACTGCCGGGAGCTCCTACAATGAGCAGTTCTTC. The chain is built from TRBV5-4 and TRBJ2-1; perhaps TRBD2 as D (6 bases). Germline values: CDR1 SGHNT, CDR2 YYREEE (reference sequence). Between the trimmed V and J ends, which lost 9 bases and 0 bases, there was a span of 10 bases. CDR3 size: 13 residues.

The rearrangement links TRBV5-5 to TRBJ1-1; D unclear. From germline, CDR1 is SGHKS and CDR2 YYEKEE (reference sequence). This CDR3 region has 13 residues. V was trimmed by 4 bases and J by 0 bases, leaving 7 bases between them. The CDR3 DNA is TGTGCCAGCAGCAAGGCCATGAACACTGAAGCTTTCTTT. Its protein product is CASSKAMNTEAFF.

The J gene is TRBJ2-1, the V gene TRBV20-1; no clear D. CDR3 length equals 13 residues. Trimming removed 5 bases at V and 5 bases at J, with 13 bases between. CDR1 is DFQATT and CDR2 is SNEGSKA in the germline V gene (reference sequence). In DNA, the CDR3 is TGCAGTGCTGCACCACCAACAAACAATGAGCAGTTCTTC. Its translation: CSAAPPTNNEQFF.

This clonotype was counted only a few times. This chain uses TRBV28 with TRBJ1-6; no firm D call. Trimming left V 6 bases short and J 6 bases short, with 9 bases between. There are 13 residues in the CDR3. CDR1 MDHEN and CDR2 SYDVKM come from the germline V gene. For the CDR3, the DNA is TGTGCCAGCAGCCCTTCACCTAATTCACCCCTCCACTTT. It is translated as CASSPSPNSPLHF.

The rearrangement joins TRBV9 to TRBJ2-7, with unresolved D. Trimming cost V 4 bases and J 7 bases, with 18 bases left between them. Germline CDR1 and CDR2: SGDLS and YYNGEE. The CDR3 runs to 14 residues. CDR3: CASSLVGRMREQYV. Written as DNA, the CDR3 is TGTGCCAGCAGCCTAGTTGGCAGGATGAGGGAGCAGTACGTC.

This chain uses TRBV6-1 with TRBJ2-1; no clear D gene. The V end lost 7 bases, the J end lost 10 bases, and 14 bases lay between the germline ends. Per germline, CDR1 MNHNS and CDR2 SASEGT. The CDR3 loop spans 12 amino acids. CDR3 nucleotides: TGTGCCAGCACCCCGCAACACGGAGAGCAGTTCTTC. Protein product: CASTPQHGEQFF.

This sequence joins TRBV28 and TRBJ1-1, with D unclear. Trimming removed 6 bases at V and 0 bases at J, with 5 bases between. Germline CDR1 is MDHEN and CDR2 is SYDVKM. This CDR3 comprises 12 residues. This chain's CDR3 is CASRTLNTEAFF. DNA of the CDR3: TGTGCCAGCAGGACCTTGAACACTGAAGCTTTCTTT.

The chain recombines TRBV20-1 with TRBJ2-3, with D hard to call. Germline CDR1 reads DFQATT; CDR2 reads SNEGSKA (reference sequence). The CDR3 totals 15 residues. Trimming cost V 2 bases and J 2 bases, with 14 bases left between them. In DNA, the CDR3 is TGCAGTGCTAGATACGCCCGGTCGAACACAGATACGCAGTATTTT. Amino acids: CSARYARSNTDTQYF.

This clonotype showed up just a few times. J is TRBJ2-3 and V is TRBV7-6, with a weak D call TRBD2 (6 bases). Germline loops: CDR1 SGHVS, CDR2 FNYEAQ. Trimming removed 2 bases at V and 5 bases at J, with 8 bases between. CDR3 length: 13 residues. The CDR3 nucleotides are TGTGCCAGCAGCTTAAACGGGGGAGATACGCAGTATTTT. Residues: CASSLNGGDTQYF. The variable domain in full, with the rest retrieved from reference TRBV7-6 and TRBJ2-3, is GAGVSQSPRYKVTKRGQDVALRCDPISGHVSLYWYRQALGQGPEFLTYFNYEAQQDKSGLPNDRFSAERPEGSISTLTIQRTEQRDSAMYRCASSLNGGDTQYFGPGTRLTVL.

This rearrangement joins TRBV28 to TRBJ1-1, with a weak D call TRBD1 (6 bases). This CDR3 spans 14 amino acids. Germline lookup yields CDR1 MDHEN and CDR2 SYDVKM. Trimming left V 7 bases short and J 4 bases short, with 16 bases between. In DNA, the CDR3 is TGTGCCAGCAAACCGGGACATCCGTCCACTGAAGCTTTCTTT. Translating gives CASKPGHPSTEAFF.

Ten or more counts support this clonotype. The chain carries TRBV28 and TRBJ2-5; D is tentatively TRBD1 or TRBD2 (5 bases each). Germline loops: CDR1 MDHEN, CDR2 SYDVKM. V was trimmed by 2 bases and J by 5 bases, leaving 12 bases between them. The CDR3 extends over 14 amino acids. The CDR3, as DNA: TGTGCCAGCAGTTTAGGTCTGAGGGGCGAGACCCAGTACTTC. It is translated as CASSLGLRGETQYF.